The 31 T cell receptor beta chains presented below share a single source sample, sequenced in a study of spatial heterogeneity in lung cancer. General observations from the study: Within tumors, counts of expanded alpha and beta TCRs tracked tumor mutation counts.

One entry per CDR3 protein, called by TCRdb with MiXCR from the 5' RACE reads. The table shows some 96,000 distinct CDR3 sequences, with around 4.3% occurring only once. Time point denoted: sample taken at primary tumor resection. These receptors are not linked to any known antigen. Sequenced material: lung tumor tissue, taken at surgery. Receptors originate from a male donor with early-stage non-small cell lung cancer.

This clonotype was counted at least ten times. The chain links TRBV12-3 or TRBV12-4 to TRBJ2-7; D might be TRBD1 or TRBD2, each matching 6 bases. Trimming shortened V by 6 bases and J by 2 bases, and 17 bases separated the two germline ends. This CDR3 region has 15 residues. This chain's CDR3 is CASSSGEVSPYEQYF. The CDR3 nucleotides read TGTGCCAGCAGCTCAGGGGAGGTTAGTCCCTACGAGCAGTACTTC.

The CDR3 region is CASSSSGTSKNIQYF. For the CDR3, the DNA is TGTGCCAGCAGTTCCTCCGGGACTAGCAAAAACATTCAGTACTTC. The chain has TRBV28 and TRBJ2-4; 8 nucleotides align to TRBD2. CDR3 length: 15 residues. Per germline, CDR1 MDHEN and CDR2 SYDVKM. Losses at the gene ends were 4 bases for V and 3 bases for J; bases not matched to a gene: 5.

This clonotype came up a few times. The chain couples TRBV7-7 to TRBJ2-5, with 8 bases aligning to TRBD2. Trimming took 5 bases from V and 4 from J; bases not matched to a gene: 3. This CDR3 region has 13 residues. The germline V gene encodes CDR1 SSHAT and CDR2 FNYEAQ (reference sequence). This CDR3 is CASSPGGAETQYF. The CDR3 nucleotides read TGTGCCAGCAGCCCGGGAGGGGCAGAGACCCAGTACTTC.

This clonotype was found many times. V gene TRBV11-2 combines with J gene TRBJ2-7; 9 nucleotides line up with TRBD1. The length of the CDR3 is 15 residues. The ends lost 5 bases at V and 9 bases at J; junction bases unmatched: 14. CDR1 is SGHAT, CDR2 FQNNGV, per germline. The CDR3 coding sequence is TGTGCCAGCAGCCCCATCCGGGACAGGGTAGTCTGGCAGTACTTC. This gives the protein CASSPIRDRVVWQYF.

This clonotype was seen many times. This sequence joins TRBV29-1 and TRBJ2-7, with 9 bases identical to TRBD1. CDR3 length: 13 amino acids. CDR1 and CDR2 (germline): SQVTM, ANQGSEA. The trim removed 4 bases at V and 1 base at J, leaving 2 bases unmatched. DNA for the CDR3: TGCAGCGTTGTAGGGACAGGGTCCTACGAGCAGTACTTC. Protein product: CSVVGTGSYEQYF.

This clonotype was observed many times. The genes are TRBV5-5 and TRBJ1-4, with a weak D call TRBD1 (6 bases). This CDR3 has 13 residues. Deletions cut 4 bases from V and 8 bases from J, with 12 bases between. Germline lookup yields CDR1 SGHKS and CDR2 YYEKEE (reference sequence). The CDR3 reads CASSHGQIEKLFF. The CDR3 bases are TGTGCCAGCAGCCACGGACAGATAGAAAAACTGTTTTTT.

The chain employs TRBV5-1 and TRBJ2-1; D remains ambiguous. V gave up 0 bases and J gave up 5 bases, with 9 bases separating them. Germline V gives CDR1 SGHRS, CDR2 YFSETQ. The CDR3 runs to 14 residues. CDR3 nucleotides: TGCGCCAGCAGCTTGGCTCCAAGGGACAATGAGCAGTTCTTC. Residues: CASSLAPRDNEQFF.

This clonotype has ten or more counts. This chain joins TRBV7-9 and TRBJ2-5; TRBD1 matches at 7 bases. The germline V gene has CDR1 SEHNR and CDR2 FQNEAQ (reference sequence). The V segment lost 5 bases and the J segment 1 base; nucleotides outside the gene matches: 4. The CDR3 contains 14 residues. Here the CDR3 reads CASSPGQFQETQYF. The CDR3 DNA sequence: TGTGCCAGCAGCCCGGGACAGTTCCAAGAGACCCAGTACTTC.

There are many counts of this clonotype. V usage is TRBV7-9 and J usage is TRBJ1-1; 7 bases are a match to TRBD1. The germline CDR1 and CDR2 sequences are SEHNR and FQNEAQ (reference sequence). The CDR3 has 14 amino acids. Trimming took 5 bases from V and 10 from J; bases not matched to a gene: 13. The CDR3 DNA follows: TGTGCCAGCAGCGCACAACAGGGGTCTGCTTTAGCTTTCTTT. Translating it yields CASSAQQGSALAFF.

Many counts were recorded for this clonotype. The chain carries TRBV7-2 and TRBJ2-1; a weak D match, TRBD2 (6 bases). CDR1 and CDR2 (germline): SGHTA, FQGNSA. Trimming removed 5 bases at V and 2 bases at J, with 10 bases between. CDR3 length: 14 amino acids. CDR3 sequence reads: CASSPGLAYNEQFF. DNA of the CDR3: TGTGCCAGCAGCCCGGGACTGGCCTACAATGAGCAGTTCTTC.

In its sample, this clonotype was seen many times. This chain joins TRBV28 and TRBJ2-5; no clear D gene. CDR1 and CDR2 (germline): MDHEN, SYDVKM. V lost 3 bases to trimming and J lost 0 bases, with 5 bases between them. The length of the CDR3 is 13 residues. CDR3 nucleotide sequence: TGTGCCAGCAGTTTTCCAAACCAAGAGACCCAGTACTTC. Residues: CASSFPNQETQYF.

This clonotype has ten or more counts. This chain links TRBV7-9 with TRBJ2-7, with D maybe TRBD1 (6 bases). CDR1 is SEHNR, CDR2 FQNEAQ, per germline (reference sequence). Trimming shortened V by 1 base and J by 9 bases, and 13 bases separated the two germline ends. This CDR3 comprises 13 residues. In DNA, the CDR3 is TGTGCCAGCAGCTTAGAAGCAGGACAGCGGCAGTACTTC. This gives the protein CASSLEAGQRQYF. The full variable domain, with the rest looked up from reference TRBV7-9 and TRBJ2-7, is DTGVSQNPRHKITKRGQNVTFRCDPISEHNRLYWYRQTLGQGPEFLTYFQNEAQLEKSRLLSDRFSAERPKGSFSTLEIQRTEQGDSAMYLCASSLEAGQRQYFGPGTRLTVT.

About this clonotype itself: This clone may be a read error of a much larger clone one base away. V and J are TRBV3-1 and TRBJ1-3; D gene uncertain. CDR1 is LGHDT, CDR2 YNNKEL, per germline (reference sequence). The CDR3 sequence is 15 residues long. CDR3 DNA: TGTGCCAGCAGCCATGAACAGTACTCTGGAATCACCATATATTTT. Amino acids: CASSHEQYSGITIYF.

The table lists this clonotype with a count of one. It may be a read error: a sequence one base away is much more abundant. This chain connects TRBV4-2 to TRBJ1-2, with 10 positions matching TRBD1. The CDR3 covers 15 residues. The germline gives CDR1 LGHNA, CDR2 YNFKEQ. CDR3 in DNA: TGTGCCAGCGGCCAATGGGACAGGGGTGGCTATGGCTACACCTTC. Encoded protein: CASGQWDRGGYGYTF.

This clonotype occurred many times. J is TRBJ1-2 and V is TRBV6-5, with D uncertain. CDR1 is MNHEY, CDR2 SVGAGI, per germline. The ends were cut back, 0 bases at V and 2 bases at J, with 13 bases in the middle. This CDR3 has 16 residues. This CDR3 reads CASSYSFQASNYGYTF. The CDR3, as DNA: TGTGCCAGCAGTTACTCCTTCCAAGCCAGCAACTATGGCTACACCTTC.

This clonotype was seen at least ten times. CDR3 nucleotide sequence: TGCAGTGCCAAAGCGGGACACAGAGATACGCAGTATTTT. It is translated as CSAKAGHRDTQYF. The chain joins TRBV20-1 to TRBJ2-3; possibly TRBD2 for D (7 bases). The CDR3 runs 13 residues. Per germline, CDR1 DFQATT and CDR2 SNEGSKA (reference sequence). Between the trimmed V and J ends, which lost 6 bases and 5 bases, there was a span of 15 bases.

Many counts were recorded for this clonotype. This chain joins TRBV12-3 or TRBV12-4 and TRBJ1-5; 7 bases map to TRBD1. V shed 5 bases and J 2 bases; nucleotides not matched to a gene: 6. The CDR3 spans 15 residues. DNA of the CDR3: TGTGCCAGCAGTAGTACAGGGGCTGGCAATCAGCCCCAGCATTTT. Translation: CASSSTGAGNQPQHF.

This clonotype appeared many times. The V and J genes are TRBV10-2 and TRBJ2-3; 10 nucleotides align to TRBD2. The CDR3 consists of 15 residues. J lost 2 bases, V lost 7 bases, and 6 bases had no gene match. Germline-derived CDR1 and CDR2 are WSHSY and SAAADI. This chain's CDR3 is CASKGLAEPTDTQYF. The CDR3 region has the DNA TGCGCCAGCAAAGGACTAGCGGAGCCCACAGATACGCAGTATTTT.

This clonotype was counted at least ten times. This sequence joins TRBV11-2 and TRBJ2-1; no clear D gene. Germline CDR1 is SGHAT and CDR2 is FQNNGV. The CDR3 is 15 amino acids. The germline V and J ends were trimmed by 5 bases and 0 bases, with 11 bases remaining between them. In nucleotides, the CDR3 is TGTGCCAGCAGCATACTCGATCTCTCCTACAATGAGCAGTTCTTC. It encodes CASSILDLSYNEQFF.

This chain connects TRBV4-2 to TRBJ1-1; D gene unclear. V was cut by 5 bases and J by 0 bases, with 13 bases left in between. CDR3 length: 15 amino acids. The germline gives CDR1 LGHNA, CDR2 YNFKEQ. CDR3 loop: CASSYDDTVNTEAFF. DNA of the CDR3: TGTGCCAGCAGCTATGATGACACCGTGAACACTGAAGCTTTCTTT.

This clonotype appeared a few times. CDR3 amino acids: CSARDSSSLGEQYF. CDR3 in DNA: TGCAGTGCTAGAGACTCCTCGAGCTTGGGCGAGCAGTACTTC. The chain joins TRBV20-1 to TRBJ2-7; D remains unclear. CDR1 and CDR2 from the germline V gene are DFQATT and SNEGSKA (reference sequence). The CDR3 sequence is 14 residues long. V was trimmed by 0 bases and J by 6 bases, leaving 15 bases between them.

This clonotype appeared many times. The rearrangement uses TRBV12-3 or TRBV12-4 and TRBJ1-5, with D possibly TRBD1 on 5 matching bases. Trimming pared 6 bases from V and 3 bases from J, leaving 18 bases between. This CDR3 contains 16 residues. The CDR3 region is CASRQDSPYINQPQHF. The CDR3 DNA reads TGTGCCAGCAGACAAGACAGCCCCTATATCAATCAGCCCCAGCATTTT.

The chain joins TRBV6-1 to TRBJ1-6; the D gene is possibly TRBD1 (6 bases). With 6 bases removed from V and 9 bases from J, the gap between germline ends came to 21 bases. Germline CDR1 is MNHNS and CDR2 is SASEGT. This CDR3 has 16 amino acids. The CDR3 DNA sequence: TGTGCCAGCAGCGATCATACAGGGCCGTATGTTTCACCCCTCCACTTT. Its translation: CASSDHTGPYVSPLHF.

In its sample, this clonotype was seen many times. The chain recombines TRBV20-1 with TRBJ2-1; D ambiguous. The CDR3 totals 13 residues. Germline V CDR1 and CDR2: DFQATT, SNEGSKA (reference sequence). Trimming removed 3 bases from V and 6 bases from J, with 12 bases in between. The CDR3 DNA reads TGCAGTGCTAGTATGGGCTTCTTCAATGAGCAGTTCTTC. It specifies CSASMGFFNEQFF.

The chain joins TRBV28 to TRBJ1-5; the match to TRBD1 covers 10 bases. The germline V gene has CDR1 MDHEN and CDR2 SYDVKM. With V trimmed by 6 bases and J by 6 bases, 5 bases remained unmatched. The CDR3 extends over 14 amino acids. CDR3 nucleotide sequence: TGTGCCAGCAGATCGGACAGGGGGTCTCAGCCCCAGCATTTT. It encodes CASRSDRGSQPQHF.

This clonotype occurred many times. The chain uses TRBV20-1 and TRBJ2-3; unclear D gene. The CDR3 consists of 15 residues. Trimming took 5 bases from V and 0 from J, leaving 15 bases between them. The germline V gene encodes CDR1 DFQATT and CDR2 SNEGSKA (reference sequence). The chain's CDR3 is CSAGRDGSSTDTQYF. In nucleotides, the CDR3 is TGCAGTGCTGGTAGAGACGGCTCTAGCACAGATACGCAGTATTTT.

This clonotype has ten or more counts. V gene TRBV5-1 combines with J gene TRBJ2-3; 8 nucleotides match TRBD1. There are 14 residues in the CDR3. Trimming took 1 base from V and 4 from J; bases not matched to a gene: 2. Germline values: CDR1 SGHRS, CDR2 YFSETQ. DNA of the CDR3: TGCGCCAGCAGCTTGTGGACAGGGCCAGATACGCAGTATTTT. Translating it yields CASSLWTGPDTQYF.

This clonotype was observed at least ten times. The rearrangement links TRBV20-1 to TRBJ2-3; 14 bases line up with TRBD2. From germline, CDR1 is DFQATT and CDR2 SNEGSKA (reference sequence). CDR3 length: 16 amino acids. The V gene end was trimmed by 5 bases and the J gene end by 2 bases; junction bases not matched to a gene: 6. CDR3 coding DNA: TGCAGTGCTGGGACTAGCGGGAGTGGGGTCACAGATACGCAGTATTTT. The encoded protein is CSAGTSGSGVTDTQYF.

This clonotype has ten or more counts. The chain links TRBV7-2 to TRBJ2-1; D is ambiguous. The germline CDR1 and CDR2 sequences are SGHTA and FQGNSA. The CDR3 runs to 15 residues. V lost 6 bases, J lost 0 bases, and 12 bases lay in between. The CDR3 nucleotides are TGTGCCAGCAGAATCGCCGTCAGCTCCTACAATGAGCAGTTCTTC. Its protein is CASRIAVSSYNEQFF. The variable domain in full, completed from reference TRBV7-2 and TRBJ2-1, reads GAGVSQSPSNKVTEKGKDVELRCDPISGHTALYWYRQSLGQGLEFLIYFQGNSAPDKSGLPSDRFSAERTGGSVSTLTIQRTQQEDSAVYLCASRIAVSSYNEQFFGPGTRLTVL.

This clonotype was recorded many times. The chain recombines TRBV20-1 with TRBJ1-3; no definite D call. The CDR3 is 12 residues long. The V gene's germline CDR1 is DFQATT and CDR2 SNEGSKA (reference sequence). V was pared by 0 bases and J by 6 bases, with 6 bases between. As DNA, the CDR3 is TGCAGTGCTAGAGAGGGAGAAAACACCATATATTTT. Residues: CSAREGENTIYF.

This clonotype was observed a handful of times. V usage is TRBV6-5 and J usage is TRBJ2-7; 7 positions agree with TRBD1. In germline, CDR1 is MNHEY, CDR2 SVGAGI. V was pared by 2 bases and J by 2 bases, with 9 bases of the junction left unmatched. CDR3 size: 16 residues. The CDR3 loop is CASSYKPGTATYEQYF. CDR3 bases: TGTGCCAGCAGTTACAAGCCGGGGACAGCAACCTACGAGCAGTACTTC.